The 12 T cell receptor beta chains in this list originate from one sample, sequenced in a study of graft-versus-host responses after intestinal transplantation. Using immunoSEQ multiplex PCR, the repertoire was profiled, and TCRdb retains in-frame clones only, with some absent. The repertoire consists of around 18,000 clones, with 70% to 85% occurring once and the leading ten covering roughly 5%. Once graft tissue had been processed, intraepithelial and lamina propria lymphocytes were released. The specimen was ileum tissue, collected 17 days after transplant. The source of these receptors is a human patient who received an intestinal transplant, so some T cells may come from the graft donor.

V and J are TRBV11-2 and TRBJ2-7, with a tentative D call TRBD1 (5 bases). Trimming left V 1 base short and J 4 bases short, with 8 bases between. The germline V gene has CDR1 SGHAT and CDR2 FQNNGV. The CDR3 runs 13 residues. The CDR3 DNA is TGTGCCAGCAGCTTAGGGGGCCCTTACGAGCAGTACTTC. It codes for CASSLGGPYEQYF.

This clone was counted a few times. The V call is TRBV6-6, the J call TRBJ2-5, with 11 positions matching TRBD2. Germline-derived CDR1 and CDR2 are MNHNY and SVGAGI (reference sequence). The CDR3 covers 15 residues. J lost 4 bases, V lost 6 bases, and 7 bases had no gene match. The CDR3 here is CASRHEGLAGETQYF. DNA of the CDR3: TGTGCCAGCAGGCACGAAGGACTAGCGGGAGAGACCCAGTACTTC.

The rearrangement links TRBV2 to TRBJ2-3, with 16 bases that match TRBD2. The J segment lost 6 bases and the V segment lost 11 bases, leaving 20 bases of the junction unmatched. The germline CDR1 and CDR2 sequences are SNHLY and FYNNEI. This CDR3 region has 19 residues. The CDR3 coding sequence is TGTGCCCAAGACTCTGGGACTAGCGGGGGGGCGGTCCTGGGGGATACGCAGTATTTT. Protein: CAQDSGTSGGAVLGDTQYF.

V gene TRBV7-6 combines with J gene TRBJ1-1; D uncertain. Trimming pared 5 bases from V and 1 base from J, leaving 14 bases between. This CDR3 comprises 15 residues. The germline CDR1 and CDR2 sequences are SGHVS and FNYEAQ. The CDR3 is CASSLRPSRNTEAFF. As DNA, the CDR3 is TGTGCCAGCAGCCTCAGACCATCCAGGAACACTGAAGCTTTCTTT.

Of note for this clone: The same CDR3 also results from other DNA sequences found in this sample. J is TRBJ2-3 and V is TRBV6-5; TRBD2 agrees at 7 bases. J lost 6 bases, V lost 1 base, and 7 bases had no gene match. This CDR3 contains 15 residues. The V gene's germline CDR1 is MNHEY and CDR2 SVGAGI. The CDR3 DNA sequence: TGTGCCAGCAGTTACTGGGGCGGGAGTAGCGATACGCAGTATTTT. Amino acids: CASSYWGGSSDTQYF.

The chain carries TRBV7-9 and TRBJ2-7; weak D call: TRBD1 (6 bases). V shed 3 bases and J shed 2 bases, with 11 bases lying between them. Germline V gives CDR1 SEHNR, CDR2 FQNEAQ (reference sequence). CDR3 length: 14 amino acids. The CDR3 here is CASSFGDTAYEQYF. In DNA, the CDR3 is TGTGCCAGCAGCTTCGGGGACACAGCCTACGAGCAGTACTTC.

The chain carries TRBV27 and TRBJ2-7; the D is unclear. Trimming left V 0 bases short and J 4 bases short, with 16 bases between. The germline V gene encodes CDR1 MNHEY and CDR2 SMNVEV (reference sequence). The CDR3 runs to 16 residues. For the CDR3, the DNA is TGTGCCAGCAGTTTATCCCCTGGCAGCACCATATACGAGCAGTACTTC. Translation: CASSLSPGSTIYEQYF.

The chain is built from TRBV7-9 and TRBJ2-7, with D maybe TRBD2 (5 bases). Germline assignment: CDR1 SEHNR and CDR2 FQNEAQ (reference sequence). CDR3 length: 14 residues. The V gene lost 8 bases and the J gene lost 4 bases, with 18 bases spanning the gap. CDR3 bases: TGTGCCAGCGGCCCGGACTCTCGGACGTACGAGCAGTACTTC. This translates into CASGPDSRTYEQYF.

This clone was seen a few times. In DNA form, the CDR3 reads TGTGCCAGCAGTTTCGGGAACTATGGCTACACCTTC. It translates to CASSFGNYGYTF. The rearrangement links TRBV28 to TRBJ1-2; no reliable D call. Trimming pared 3 bases from V and 2 bases from J, leaving 4 bases between. Germline loops: CDR1 MDHEN, CDR2 SYDVKM. CDR3 length: 12 residues.

By share of the sample, this clone is large (0.1 to 1%). The gene calls are TRBV27 and TRBJ2-7, with 9 bases that match TRBD2. The ends lost 2 bases at V and 1 base at J; junction bases unmatched: 3. The CDR3 spans 15 residues. From germline, CDR1 is MNHEY and CDR2 SMNVEV (reference sequence). Written as DNA, the CDR3 is TGTGCCAGCAGTTTAGCTAGCGGGGTGTCCTACGAGCAGTACTTC. Its protein product is CASSLASGVSYEQYF.

The chain recombines TRBV5-6 with TRBJ2-1; the match to TRBD2 covers 8 bases. Trimming removed 6 bases from V and 8 bases from J; junction bases left unmatched: 4. Germline CDR1 SGHDT, CDR2 YYEEEE. The CDR3 runs to 12 residues. CDR3 sequence: CASTGGGHEQFF. CDR3 bases: TGTGCCAGCACCGGCGGGGGGCATGAGCAGTTCTTC.

This clone is categorized as medium-sized. The sample holds other DNA sequences that translate to the same CDR3. The chain has TRBV4-3 and TRBJ2-7; D not resolved. The length of the CDR3 is 13 residues. V was trimmed by 0 bases and J by 5 bases, leaving 8 bases between them. The germline gives CDR1 LGHNA, CDR2 YSLEER. CDR3 residues: CASSQDSDDEQYF. CDR3 sequence (DNA): TGCGCCAGCAGCCAAGATTCGGACGACGAGCAGTACTTC.